These T cell receptor beta chains were read from a single sample in a study of blood T cell repertoires in COVID-19. This table comes from immunoSEQ multiplex PCR, and its TCRdb copy is limited to in-frame clones, with some not included. The profile covers approximately 230,000 clones, with approximately 86% appearing a single time and 4.9% taken by the ten largest. The sample was peripheral blood. Every receptor here comes from a woman of 80 years or more with active or convalescent COVID-19. The CDR3 runs from the conserved cysteine through the conserved F or W. Each record gives: V gene, J gene, clone size, D gene, CDR3 DNA, CDR3 protein. D genes are given only for firm matches. Where a row states a size, it is once, few, many or the class of an expanded clone; other rows omit it.

TRBV6-5,TRBJ2-7,NA,NA,TGTGCCAGCAGTTCCCCGGGGTACGAGCAGTACTTC,CASSSPGYEQYF
TRBV10-1,TRBJ2-7,NA,NA,TGCGCCAGCAGTGAGTCCTCGGGGGCCTACGAGCAGTACTTC,CASSESSGAYEQYF
TRBV30,TRBJ2-6,NA,NA,TGTGCCTGGAGCTGGCAAACTGGGGCCAACGTCCTGACTTTC,CAWSWQTGANVLTF
TRBV11-2,TRBJ1-6,NA,NA,TGTGCCAGCAGCTTCTGGACAGAGAGGAATTCACCCCTCCACTTT,CASSFWTERNSPLHF
TRBV3-1/TRBV3-2,TRBJ1-4,NA,TRBD1,TGTGCCAGCAGCCAAGTGTTGACAGGGAGGAATGAAAAACTGTTTTTT,CASSQVLTGRNEKLFF
TRBV7-9,TRBJ1-5,NA,NA,TGTGCCAGCAGCGCGACAGGTAATCAGCCCCAGCATTTT,CASSATGNQPQHF
TRBV6-2/TRBV6-3,TRBJ2-1,once,TRBD2,TGTGCCAGCAGTCACACCCTATTCGCGGGAGGGAAAGGGAATGAGCAGTTCTTC,CASSHTLFAGGKGNEQFF
TRBV20-1,TRBJ2-7,NA,NA,TGCAGTGCTAGTCTCCTCTCCTACGAGCAGTACTTC,CSASLLSYEQYF
TRBV28,TRBJ2-1,NA,TRBD2,TGTGCCAGCGGGAGTAGCGGGGGACGCCTCTATGAGCAGTTCTTC,CASGSSGGRLYEQFF
TRBV12-3/TRBV12-4,TRBJ1-5,NA,NA,TGTGCCAGCAGTTGGGCGAATCAGCCCCAGCATTTT,CASSWANQPQHF
TRBV7-2,TRBJ1-1,NA,TRBD1,TGTGCCAGCAGCACCCGGCAGGACAGGCGAGCTTTCTTT,CASSTRQDRRAFF
TRBV29-1,TRBJ1-2,few,NA,TGCAGCGTTGCATTCATAAACTCTGACTATGGCTACACCTTC,CSVAFINSDYGYTF
TRBV5-1,TRBJ2-3,NA,TRBD1,TGCGCCAGCAGCGCCGGACAGGGAACAGATACGCAGTATTTT,CASSAGQGTDTQYF
TRBV2,TRBJ1-1,NA,NA,TGTGCCAGCAGTGAACAGGGCGGCTACACTGAAGCTTTCTTT,CASSEQGGYTEAFF
TRBV2,TRBJ1-5,NA,NA,TGTGCCAGCAGCCGAGATCAGCCCCAGCATTTT,CASSRDQPQHF
TRBV30,TRBJ2-1,NA,NA,TGTGCCTGGAGTGTACTCGGGTATGAGCAGTTCTTC,CAWSVLGYEQFF
TRBV4-2,TRBJ1-3,NA,NA,TGTGCCAGCAGCCAAGAGGCGGGGACGCGCTCAATTTCCCTCTCTGGAAACACCATATATTTT,CASSQEAGTRSISLSGNTIYF
TRBV7-2,TRBJ2-2,NA,NA,TGTGCCAGCAGCTTATGGTTGGGGGCCGACATGAACACCGGGGAGCTGTTTTTT,CASSLWLGADMNTGELFF
TRBV19,TRBJ1-2,NA,TRBD1,TGTGCCAGTAGTTATTCGGCCAGGGGGAACTATGGCTACACCTTC,CASSYSARGNYGYTF
TRBV20-1,TRBJ1-1,NA,NA,TGCAGTGCTAGTTCCGTCTTGAACACTGAAGCTTTCTTT,CSASSVLNTEAFF
TRBV7-9,TRBJ1-1,NA,NA,TGTGCCAGCAGCTTGGGACTTCAAAACACTGAAGCTTTCTTT,CASSLGLQNTEAFF
TRBV7-2,TRBJ2-3,once,TRBD2,TGTGCCAGCAGCTTAGCGGCGGGGGGCACAGATACGCAGTATTTT,CASSLAAGGTDTQYF
TRBV27,TRBJ2-7,NA,TRBD2,TGTGCCAGCAGCTATGGCGGGAGCTCCTACGAGCAGTACTTC,CASSYGGSSYEQYF
TRBV11-2,TRBJ1-1,NA,TRBD1,TGTGCCAGCAGCGCCGTGACAGGGGGCACTGAAGCTTTCTTT,CASSAVTGGTEAFF
TRBV28,TRBJ2-5,NA,TRBD1,TGTGCCAGCAGTCCAGGGGGCGGGATGAGCCGGGAGACCCAGTACTTC,CASSPGGGMSRETQYF
TRBV7-2,TRBJ2-5,NA,TRBD2,TGTGCCAGCAGCTATCAGCGGGGGCCCCAAGAGACCCAGTACTTC,CASSYQRGPQETQYF
TRBV7-2,TRBJ1-2,NA,NA,TGTGCCAGCAGCTTAGGTGGGGGGAACTATGGCTACACCTTC,CASSLGGGNYGYTF
TRBV10-1,TRBJ1-6,NA,NA,TGCGCCAGCAGTGAGTCGAGACTTCATGGAGGCTCACCCCTCCACTTT,CASSESRLHGGSPLHF
TRBV7-9,TRBJ1-5,NA,NA,TGTGCCAGCAGCTTATCCAGTAGCAATCAGCCCCAGCATTTT,CASSLSSSNQPQHF